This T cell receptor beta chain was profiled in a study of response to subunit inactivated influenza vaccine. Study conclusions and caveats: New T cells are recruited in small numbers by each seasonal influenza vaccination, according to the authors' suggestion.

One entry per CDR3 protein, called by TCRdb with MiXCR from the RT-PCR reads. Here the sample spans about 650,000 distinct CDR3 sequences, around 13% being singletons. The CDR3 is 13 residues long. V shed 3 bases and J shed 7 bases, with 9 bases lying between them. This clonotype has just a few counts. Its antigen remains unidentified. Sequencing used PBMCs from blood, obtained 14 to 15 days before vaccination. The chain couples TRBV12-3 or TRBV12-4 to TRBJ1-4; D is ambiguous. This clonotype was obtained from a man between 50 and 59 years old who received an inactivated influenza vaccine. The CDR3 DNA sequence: TGTGCCAGCAGTTTGGTGGCACGTGAAAAACTGTTTTTT. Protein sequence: CASSLVAREKLFF.